Below are 26 T cell receptor beta chains sequenced from a single sample in a study of T cell responses to AZD1222 COVID-19 vaccine. The protocol was immunoSEQ multiplex PCR, while the TCRdb copy is restricted to in-frame clones and leaves out a portion. In the table there are some 91,000 clones, 89% of which are singletons. The material was peripheral blood, obtained on day 0 of AZD1222 vaccination. These receptor sequences come from an adult in good health.

V usage is TRBV9 and J usage is TRBJ2-1, with 7 bases that match TRBD2. CDR1 and CDR2 (germline): SGDLS, YYNGEE. V lost 4 bases to trimming and J lost 6 bases; unmatched junction nucleotides: 13. The CDR3 spans 16 residues. CDR3 residues: CASSPRGREGFNEQFF. Here the CDR3 DNA reads TGTGCCAGCAGCCCGCGGGGCAGGGAGGGTTTCAATGAGCAGTTCTTC.

The chain couples TRBV13 to TRBJ1-4; D gene uncertain. Germline V gives CDR1 PRHDT, CDR2 FYEKMQ (reference sequence). V dropped 0 bases and J dropped 5 bases, with 4 bases sitting between them. The CDR3 totals 13 residues. DNA for the CDR3: TGTGCCAGCAGCTTAGGCGAAAATGAAAAACTGTTTTTT. Encoded protein: CASSLGENEKLFF.

This clone was observed a single time. V is TRBV6-5 and J is TRBJ2-7; tentatively, D is TRBD2 (5 bases). This CDR3 is 14 amino acids long. Germline CDR1 reads MNHEY; CDR2 reads SVGAGI. V was shortened by 7 bases and J by 6 bases, with 19 bases between the two germline ends. CDR3 loop: CASTQDSRCCEQYF. The CDR3 DNA follows: TGTGCCAGCACCCAGGACTCGAGGTGTTGCGAGCAGTACTTC.

The chain has TRBV11-1 and TRBJ2-7; D is uncertain. Germline values: CDR1 SGHAT, CDR2 FQDESV (reference sequence). The CDR3 contains 12 residues. Trimming removed 2 bases from V and 9 bases from J, with 11 bases in between. CDR3 amino acids: CASSLCWIGQYF. In DNA form, the CDR3 reads TGTGCCAGCAGCTTATGCTGGATAGGGCAGTACTTC. Complete variable domain (other parts from reference TRBV11-1 and TRBJ2-7): EAEVAQSPRYKITEKSQAVAFWCDPISGHATLYWYRQILGQGPELLVQFQDESVVDDSQLPKDRFSAERLKGVDSTLKIQPAELGDSAMYLCASSLCWIGQYFGPGTRLTVT.

The rearrangement links TRBV7-9 to TRBJ2-5; TRBD1 agrees at 11 bases. Germline CDR1 SEHNR, CDR2 FQNEAQ (reference sequence). Unmatched junction bases numbered 5, after V lost 4 bases and J lost 4 bases. This CDR3 has 15 amino acids. Here the CDR3 DNA reads TGTGCCAGCAGCTGGGGACAGGGGGACGGAGAGACCCAGTACTTC. Amino acids: CASSWGQGDGETQYF.

This chain connects TRBV4-1 to TRBJ1-4; no clear D gene. Trimming took off 0 bases at V and 11 bases at J, with 16 bases between the two ends. CDR1 MGHRA and CDR2 YSYEKL come from the germline V gene. The CDR3 runs 15 residues. CDR3 amino acids: CASSQEGFGLGKLFF. The CDR3, as DNA: TGCGCCAGCAGCCAAGAAGGGTTCGGGCTGGGGAAACTGTTTTTT.

This clone was found once. Within the sample, other DNA sequences also encode this same CDR3. This chain uses TRBV7-2 with TRBJ2-7, with 10 bases that match TRBD1. This CDR3 comprises 14 residues. With 1 base clipped from V and 4 bases from J, the junction kept 1 base outside the gene matches. Germline V lookup: CDR1 SGHTA, CDR2 FQGNSA. The DNA of the CDR3 is TGTGCCAGCAGCTTAGGACAGGGGGCATACGAGCAGTACTTC. Its protein is CASSLGQGAYEQYF.

This chain joins TRBV7-2 and TRBJ1-2; maybe TRBD1 (5 bases). V was clipped by 4 bases and J by 2 bases, with 14 bases between them. CDR3 length: 15 residues. Germline CDR1 reads SGHTA; CDR2 reads FQGNSA. The CDR3 DNA sequence: TGTGCCAGCAGCTGGGGGGGACTGAGAAACTATGGCTACACCTTC. Its protein is CASSWGGLRNYGYTF.

The chain uses TRBV5-1 and TRBJ2-7; 8 positions agree with TRBD1. The germline V gene has CDR1 SGHRS and CDR2 YFSETQ. This CDR3 comprises 13 residues. V lost 4 bases and J lost 6; bases outside the gene matches: 6. As DNA, the CDR3 is TGCGCCAGCAGCGTCGGACAGGGCGGCGAGCAGTACTTC. This translates into CASSVGQGGEQYF.

This clone occurred once. J is TRBJ1-3 and V is TRBV25-1; possible D gene TRBD1, 5 bases. Germline loops: CDR1 MGHDK, CDR2 SYGVNS. CDR3 length: 11 amino acids. V gave up 8 bases and J gave up 9 bases, with 11 bases separating them. CDR3 coding DNA: TGTGCCAGCGGGGGGGAGGGCACCATATATTTT. Its translation: CASGGEGTIYF.

The chain combines TRBV3-1 (or the pseudogene TRBV3-2) with TRBJ2-1, with TRBD1 identical over 8 bases. Per germline, CDR1 LGHDT and CDR2 YNNKEL (reference sequence). This CDR3 region has 14 residues. V trimming: 4 bases; J trimming: 10 bases; junction bases outside the gene matches: 9. The CDR3: CASSPTGGKMEQFF. Written as DNA, the CDR3 is TGTGCCAGCAGCCCCACAGGGGGGAAGATGGAGCAGTTCTTC.

The chain recombines TRBV30 with TRBJ1-4; the D gene is possibly TRBD1 (5 bases). The CDR3 is made up of 13 amino acids. The germline CDR1 and CDR2 sequences are GTSNPN and SVGIG (reference sequence). V was trimmed by 4 bases and J by 6 bases, leaving 12 bases between them. Written as DNA, the CDR3 is TGTGCCTGGACACGACAGCAATATGAAAAACTGTTTTTT. This codes for CAWTRQQYEKLFF.

The chain is built from TRBV15 and TRBJ2-4; D tentatively reads TRBD1 or TRBD2 (5 bases each). The V end lost 5 bases, the J end lost 0 bases, and 14 bases lay between the germline ends. The CDR3 contains 16 residues. CDR1 and CDR2 (germline): LNHNV, YYDKDF (reference sequence). The CDR3 DNA reads as TGTGCCACCAGCCGCGGACGGGACCAAGCCAAAAACATTCAGTACTTC. This sequence encodes CATSRGRDQAKNIQYF.

In this sample, this clone turned up a few times. This chain connects TRBV5-1 to TRBJ1-2, with TRBD1 identical over 9 bases. There are 16 residues in the CDR3. V was pared by 0 bases and J by 3 bases, with 6 bases of the junction left unmatched. Germline V CDR1 and CDR2: SGHRS, YFSETQ. CDR3 sequence: CASSLEGQGNYYGYTF. DNA for the CDR3: TGCGCCAGCAGCTTGGAGGGACAGGGTAATTACTATGGCTACACCTTC.

The V and J genes are TRBV7-8 and TRBJ2-2, with 7 bases fitting TRBD1. Germline V CDR1 and CDR2: SGHVS, FQNEAQ. The CDR3 covers 17 residues. With 5 bases clipped from V and 3 bases from J, the junction kept 12 bases outside the gene matches. CDR3 sequence: CASSLRPTGADTGELFF. Here the CDR3 DNA reads TGTGCCAGCAGCCTCCGACCCACAGGGGCCGACACCGGGGAGCTGTTTTTT.

This clone was recorded once. J is TRBJ2-1 and V is TRBV2; 9 bases line up with TRBD2. The CDR3 has 16 residues. Germline V CDR1 and CDR2: SNHLY, FYNNEI. V was pared by 4 bases and J by 8 bases, with 12 bases of the junction left unmatched. CDR3 nucleotides: TGTGCCAGCAGTGCCTCCGGCCTAGCGGGAATTGATGAGCAGTTCTTC. The encoded protein is CASSASGLAGIDEQFF.

V is TRBV28 and J is TRBJ2-7; the D gene is possibly TRBD2 (5 bases). CDR3 size: 13 residues. Germline V gene lookup returns CDR1 MDHEN and CDR2 SYDVKM. Trimming took 5 bases from V and 4 from J, leaving 12 bases between them. The CDR3, as DNA: TGTGCCAGCAGTAGTCTAGCAGAATACGAGCAGTACTTC. This translates into CASSSLAEYEQYF.

This clone was seen once. Here the CDR3 reads CASSYGPPGQVSYEQYF. The CDR3 DNA reads as TGTGCCAGCAGTTACGGACCCCCCGGACAGGTTTCCTACGAGCAGTACTTC. The chain joins TRBV6-2 or TRBV6-3 to TRBJ2-7; 7 bases map to TRBD1. The CDR3 extends over 17 amino acids. The germline CDR1 and CDR2 sequences are MNHEY and SVGEGT. J gave up 1 base and V 2 bases, and 11 bases lay outside the gene matches.

This clone was recorded a few times. The chain combines TRBV6-2 or TRBV6-3 with TRBJ1-1; D is perhaps TRBD1 (5 bases). With 2 bases removed from V and 4 bases from J, the gap between germline ends came to 14 bases. This CDR3 region has 15 residues. Germline V lookup: CDR1 MNHEY, CDR2 SVGEGT. CDR3 region: CASSYGLGAGTEAFF. The CDR3 DNA sequence: TGTGCCAGCAGTTACGGACTCGGGGCCGGCACTGAAGCTTTCTTT.

J is TRBJ1-2 and V is TRBV7-9; TRBD1 matches at 9 bases. After removal of 3 bases from V and 0 bases from J, the junction contained 5 bases not matched to a gene. This CDR3 comprises 16 residues. Per the germline V gene, CDR1 is SEHNR and CDR2 is FQNEAQ (reference sequence). The CDR3 sequence is CASSLGQGSSNYGYTF. The CDR3 DNA is TGTGCCAGCAGCTTGGGACAGGGCTCCTCTAACTATGGCTACACCTTC.

The chain uses TRBV11-3 and TRBJ2-3, with 14 positions matching TRBD2. Germline lookup yields CDR1 SGHNT and CDR2 YENEEA. The CDR3 has 18 amino acids. The junction had 6 bases not matched to a gene; V was cut back by 1 base and J by 3 bases. The CDR3 spells CASSLARTSGRSTDTQYF. CDR3 bases: TGTGCCAGCAGCTTAGCCCGGACTAGCGGGAGGTCAACAGATACGCAGTATTTT.

V and J are TRBV2 and TRBJ1-1; D gene unclear. From germline, CDR1 is SNHLY and CDR2 FYNNEI. V lost 2 bases and J lost 1, with 8 bases in between. The CDR3 spans 14 residues. CDR3 DNA: TGTGCCAGCAGTGAACCGCGGACGAACACTGAAGCTTTCTTT. Translation: CASSEPRTNTEAFF.

V is TRBV19 and J is TRBJ2-3; weak D call: TRBD1 (5 bases). From germline, CDR1 is LNHDA and CDR2 SQIVND (reference sequence). The V end was cut by 9 bases, the J end by 1 base, with 14 bases between. There are 14 residues in the CDR3. CDR3 loop: CASRPRGGTDTQYF. The CDR3, as DNA: TGTGCCAGCCGTCCAAGGGGTGGCACAGATACGCAGTATTTT. Full variable domain (outside the CDR3, taken from reference TRBV19 and TRBJ2-3): DGGITQSPKYLFRKEGQNVTLSCEQNLNHDAMYWYRQDPGQGLRLIYYSQIVNDFQKGDIAEGYSVSREKKESFPLTVTSAQKNPTAFYLCASRPRGGTDTQYFGPGTRLTVL.

The chain combines TRBV19 with TRBJ2-6; D is uncertain. The CDR3 totals 14 residues. Germline values: CDR1 LNHDA, CDR2 SQIVND (reference sequence). V was trimmed by 5 bases and J by 0 bases, leaving 5 bases between them. Here the CDR3 DNA reads TGTGCCAGTAGTCCGGACTCTGGGGCCAACGTCCTGACTTTC. Residues: CASSPDSGANVLTF.

The J gene is TRBJ2-2, the V gene TRBV7-3, with 8 bases that match TRBD2. Germline V lookup: CDR1 SGHTA, CDR2 FQGTGA. This CDR3 comprises 17 residues. J gave up 6 bases and V 5 bases, and 14 bases lay outside the gene matches. CDR3 residues: CASSAHTSGFGPGELFF. The CDR3 bases are TGTGCCAGCAGCGCCCACACTAGCGGATTTGGACCCGGGGAGCTGTTTTTT.

The gene calls are TRBV11-2 and TRBJ2-5; no clear D gene. The germline V and J ends were trimmed by 5 bases and 4 bases, with 20 bases remaining between them. Germline V gives CDR1 SGHAT, CDR2 FQNNGV. CDR3 length equals 16 residues. CDR3 sequence reads: CASSPYTALIAETQYF. Here the CDR3 DNA reads TGTGCCAGCAGCCCATATACGGCCCTGATCGCAGAGACCCAGTACTTC.